The rows below give T cell receptor beta chains drawn from one sample of a study of sequential checkpoint blockade in melanoma. Sequencing used immunoSEQ multiplex PCR; TCRdb keeps in-frame clones, though not all of them. The sample has more than 25,000 clones; approximately 88% are singletons. This specimen was CD8+ T cells sorted from blood (inferred from file names), taken from a patient given nivolumab and ipilimumab in sequence. All receptors come from a human donor with melanoma. Each CDR3 is given with its conserved first and last residue. A D gene is named only where the DNA matches it firmly. Part of the rows lack a size; the others show once, few, many or a class for expanded clones.

size	V	D	J	CDR3	DNA
few	TRBV7-2	TRBD1	TRBJ1-3	CASSGARDRGSGNTIYF	TGTGCCAGCAGCGGGGCCCGGGACAGGGGGAGCGGAAACACCATATATTTT
NA	TRBV11-2	TRBD1	TRBJ1-1	CASSSRDRTEAFF	TGTGCCAGCAGCTCCCGGGACAGAACTGAAGCTTTCTTT
NA	TRBV23-1	TRBD1	TRBJ2-2	CASSQSVRDRGLGTGELFF	TGCGCCAGCAGTCAATCAGTAAGGGACAGGGGGCTCGGCACCGGGGAGCTGTTTTTT
NA	TRBV7-9	TRBD1	TRBJ1-2	CASSLVTGPYYGYTF	TGTGCCAGCAGCTTAGTGACAGGGCCTTACTATGGCTACACCTTC
once	TRBV13	NA	TRBJ2-3	CASSPRLVSTDTQYF	TGTGCCAGCAGCCCACGCCTAGTTAGCACAGATACGCAGTATTTT
NA	TRBV19	TRBD1	TRBJ1-4	CASSLYRGLPEKLFF	TGTGCCAGTAGTCTCTACAGGGGCCTTCCGGAAAAACTGTTTTTT
NA	TRBV21-1	NA	TRBJ2-5	CASTFTRQETQYF	TGTGCCAGCACCTTTACAAGACAAGAGACCCAGTACTTC
NA	TRBV10-3	TRBD2	TRBJ2-3	CAISESLAGGPTDTQYF	TGTGCCATCAGTGAGTCATTAGCGGGGGGGCCCACAGATACGCAGTATTTT
NA	TRBV2	NA	TRBJ2-2	CASSGGGTGELFF	TGTGCCAGCAGCGGAGGCGGCACCGGGGAGCTGTTTTTT
NA	TRBV27	NA	TRBJ1-1	CASSSIDSGSEAFF	TGTGCCAGCAGTTCCATAGATAGTGGGAGCGAAGCTTTCTTT
NA	TRBV6-1	TRBD2	TRBJ2-1	CASSELRLADNEQFF	TGTGCCAGCAGTGAATTGAGACTAGCGGACAATGAGCAGTTCTTC
NA	TRBV2	NA	TRBJ1-1	CARRELNTEAFF	TGTGCCAGGAGGGAGTTGAACACTGAAGCTTTCTTT
NA	TRBV9	TRBD1	TRBJ2-7	CASSVDRQGAIYEQYF	TGTGCCAGCAGCGTAGACAGACAGGGGGCGATTTACGAGCAGTACTTC
NA	TRBV9	NA	TRBJ2-2	CASSPDTGELFF	TGTGCCAGCAGCCCCGACACCGGGGAGCTGTTTTTT